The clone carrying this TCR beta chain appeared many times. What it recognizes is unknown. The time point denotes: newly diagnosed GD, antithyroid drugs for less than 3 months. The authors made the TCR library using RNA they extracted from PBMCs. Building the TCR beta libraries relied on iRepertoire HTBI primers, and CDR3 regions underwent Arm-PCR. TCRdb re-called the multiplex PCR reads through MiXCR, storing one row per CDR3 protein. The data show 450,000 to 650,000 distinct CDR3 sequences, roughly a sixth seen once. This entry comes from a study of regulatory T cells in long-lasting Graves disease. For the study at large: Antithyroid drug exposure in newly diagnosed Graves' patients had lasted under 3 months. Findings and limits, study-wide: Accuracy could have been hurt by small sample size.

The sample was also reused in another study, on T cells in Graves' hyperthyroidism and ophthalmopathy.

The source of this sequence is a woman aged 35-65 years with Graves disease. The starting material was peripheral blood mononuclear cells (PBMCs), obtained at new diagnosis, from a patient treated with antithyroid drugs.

CDR3 protein: CASSPRTGFDTGELFF. For the CDR3, the DNA is TGCGCCAGCAGCCCAAGGACAGGGTTCGACACCGGGGAGCTGTTTTTT. The rearrangement uses TRBV5-1 and TRBJ2-2; 8 bases are shared with TRBD1. Germline CDR1 SGHRS, CDR2 YFSETQ. The CDR3 covers 16 residues. With V trimmed by 4 bases and J by 3 bases, 8 bases remained unmatched.